The T cell receptor (beta chain) under discussion was sequenced for a study of blood T cell repertoires in COVID-19. About the study: Sites across the United States, Italy and Spain contributed samples from acute and convalescent COVID-19. Sources were T cells, B-cell-depleted T cells, or PBMCs; the material itself was cDNA or gDNA.

Original analysis: Scientists estimated how many nucleated cells there were by amplifying reference gene primers. Assay: immunoSEQ multiplex PCR; the TCRdb copy retains only in-frame clones and omits some. V and J calls and clone size follow that table, whereas D and trimming were derived from the DNA. The sample has about 81,000 clones, 84% seen once. The V gene's germline CDR1 is SGHAT and CDR2 FQDESV (reference sequence). This CDR3 has 12 residues. V shed 3 bases, J shed 8 bases, and the junction held 2 bases outside the gene matches. The sequence derives from a human donor in a cohort sampled during active COVID-19. The sequencing input was peripheral blood. The genes are TRBV11-1 and TRBJ1-2, with 8 bases matching TRBD1. The CDR3 is CASSLDRVGYTF. In nucleotides, the CDR3 is TGTGCCAGCAGCTTGGACAGGGTCGGCTACACCTTC.